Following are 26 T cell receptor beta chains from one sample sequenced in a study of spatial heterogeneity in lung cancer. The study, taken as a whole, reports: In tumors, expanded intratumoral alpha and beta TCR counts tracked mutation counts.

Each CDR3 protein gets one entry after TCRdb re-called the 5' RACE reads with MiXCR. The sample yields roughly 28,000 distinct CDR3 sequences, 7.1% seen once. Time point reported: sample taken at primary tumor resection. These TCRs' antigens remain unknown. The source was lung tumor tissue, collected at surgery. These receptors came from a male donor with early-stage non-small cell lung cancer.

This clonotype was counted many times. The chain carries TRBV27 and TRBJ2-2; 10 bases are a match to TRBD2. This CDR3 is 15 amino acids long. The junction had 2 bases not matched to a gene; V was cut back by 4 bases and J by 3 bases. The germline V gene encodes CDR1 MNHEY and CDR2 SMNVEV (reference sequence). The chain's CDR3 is CASSSLAGDTGELFF. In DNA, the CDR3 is TGTGCCAGCAGTTCCCTAGCGGGGGACACCGGGGAGCTGTTTTTT.

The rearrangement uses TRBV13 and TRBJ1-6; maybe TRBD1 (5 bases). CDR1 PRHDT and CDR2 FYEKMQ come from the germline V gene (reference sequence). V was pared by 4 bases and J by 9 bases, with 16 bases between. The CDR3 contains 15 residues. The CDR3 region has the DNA TGTGCCAGCAGCTCACGACAGTCCCCCCTTTCACCCCTCCACTTT. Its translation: CASSSRQSPLSPLHF.

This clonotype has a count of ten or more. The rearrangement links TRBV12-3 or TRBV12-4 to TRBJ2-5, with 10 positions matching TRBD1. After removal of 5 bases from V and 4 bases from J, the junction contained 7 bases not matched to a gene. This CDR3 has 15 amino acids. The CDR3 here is CASSPADRGGETQYF. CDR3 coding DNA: TGTGCCAGCAGTCCCGCGGACAGGGGGGGAGAGACCCAGTACTTC.

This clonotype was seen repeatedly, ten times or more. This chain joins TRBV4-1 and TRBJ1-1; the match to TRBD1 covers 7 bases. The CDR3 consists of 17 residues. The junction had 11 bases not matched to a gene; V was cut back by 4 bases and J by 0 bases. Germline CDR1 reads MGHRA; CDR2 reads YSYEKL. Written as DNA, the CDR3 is TGCGCCAGCAGCCGCTCCGGGACAGTACAGATGAACACTGAAGCTTTCTTT. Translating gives CASSRSGTVQMNTEAFF.

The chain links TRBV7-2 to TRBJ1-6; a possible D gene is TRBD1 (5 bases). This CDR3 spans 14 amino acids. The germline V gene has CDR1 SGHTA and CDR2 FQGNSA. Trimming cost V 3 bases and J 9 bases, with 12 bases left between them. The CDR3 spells CASSFRDSVSPLHF. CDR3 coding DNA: TGTGCCAGCAGCTTCAGGGATTCGGTTTCACCCCTCCACTTT.

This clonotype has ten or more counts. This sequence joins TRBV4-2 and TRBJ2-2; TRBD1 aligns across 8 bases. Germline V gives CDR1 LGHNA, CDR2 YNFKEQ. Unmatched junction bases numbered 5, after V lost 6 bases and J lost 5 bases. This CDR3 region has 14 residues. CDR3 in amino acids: CASRQDRVTGELFF. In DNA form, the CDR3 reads TGTGCCAGCAGACAGGACAGGGTGACCGGGGAGCTGTTTTTT.

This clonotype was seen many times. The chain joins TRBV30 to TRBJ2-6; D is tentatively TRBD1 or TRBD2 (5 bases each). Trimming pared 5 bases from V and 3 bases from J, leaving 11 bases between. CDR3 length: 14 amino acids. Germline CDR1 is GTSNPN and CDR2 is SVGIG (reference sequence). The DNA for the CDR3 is TGTGCCTGGGCAAGGGACGGTGGGGCCAACGTCCTGACTTTC. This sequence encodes CAWARDGGANVLTF.

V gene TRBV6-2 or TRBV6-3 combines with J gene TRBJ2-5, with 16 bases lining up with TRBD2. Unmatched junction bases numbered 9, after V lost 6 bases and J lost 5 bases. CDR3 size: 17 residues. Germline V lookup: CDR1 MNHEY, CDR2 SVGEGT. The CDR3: CASSRGTSGGARETQYF. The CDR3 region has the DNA TGTGCCAGCAGCCGCGGGACTAGCGGGGGGGCCCGGGAGACCCAGTACTTC.

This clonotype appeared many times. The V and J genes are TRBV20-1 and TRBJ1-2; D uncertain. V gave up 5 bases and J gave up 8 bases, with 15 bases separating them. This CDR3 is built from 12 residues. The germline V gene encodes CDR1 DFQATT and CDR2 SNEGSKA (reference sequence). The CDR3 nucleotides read TGCAGTGCTCACCGGGCCTCCCAAGGCTACACCTTC. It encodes CSAHRASQGYTF.

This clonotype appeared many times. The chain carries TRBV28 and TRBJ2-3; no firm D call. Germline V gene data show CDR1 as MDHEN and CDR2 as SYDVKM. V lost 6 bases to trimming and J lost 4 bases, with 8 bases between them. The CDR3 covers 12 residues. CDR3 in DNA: TGTGCCAGCAGGCGAGCGTCAGATACGCAGTATTTT. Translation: CASRRASDTQYF.

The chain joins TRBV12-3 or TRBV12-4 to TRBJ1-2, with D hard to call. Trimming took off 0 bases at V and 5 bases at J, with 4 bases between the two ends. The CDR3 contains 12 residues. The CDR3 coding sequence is TGTGCCAGCAGTTTAGCCCTTTATGGCTACACCTTC. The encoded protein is CASSLALYGYTF.

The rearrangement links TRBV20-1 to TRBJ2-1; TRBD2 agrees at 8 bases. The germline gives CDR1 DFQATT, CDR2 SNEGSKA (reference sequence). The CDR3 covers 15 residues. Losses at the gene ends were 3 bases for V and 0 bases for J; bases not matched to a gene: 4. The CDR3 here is CSASGTRSSYNEQFF. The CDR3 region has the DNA TGCAGTGCTAGCGGGACTAGAAGCTCCTACAATGAGCAGTTCTTC.

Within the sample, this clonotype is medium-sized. The CDR3 loop reads CASTLRQGTAETQYF. CDR3 nucleotides: TGTGCCAGCACTCTGAGACAGGGGACGGCCGAGACCCAGTACTTC. J is TRBJ2-5 and V is TRBV6-2 or TRBV6-3; 8 nucleotides align to TRBD1. The V segment lost 7 bases and the J segment 5 bases; nucleotides outside the gene matches: 12. The CDR3 contains 15 residues. Germline lookup yields CDR1 MNHEY and CDR2 SVGEGT.

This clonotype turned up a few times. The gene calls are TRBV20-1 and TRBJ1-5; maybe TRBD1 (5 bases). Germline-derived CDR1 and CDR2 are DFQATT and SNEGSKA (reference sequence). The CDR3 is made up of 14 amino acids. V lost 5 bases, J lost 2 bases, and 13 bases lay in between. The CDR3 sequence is CSASRRGGNQPQHF. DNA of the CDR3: TGCAGTGCTTCCCGGAGGGGAGGCAATCAGCCCCAGCATTTT.

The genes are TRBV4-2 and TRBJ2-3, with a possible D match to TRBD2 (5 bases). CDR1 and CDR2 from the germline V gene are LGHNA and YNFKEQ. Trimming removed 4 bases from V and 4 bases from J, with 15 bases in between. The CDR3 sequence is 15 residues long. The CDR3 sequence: CASSRPGEGSDTQYF. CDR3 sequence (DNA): TGTGCCAGCAGCCGCCCCGGGGAAGGGTCAGATACGCAGTATTTT.

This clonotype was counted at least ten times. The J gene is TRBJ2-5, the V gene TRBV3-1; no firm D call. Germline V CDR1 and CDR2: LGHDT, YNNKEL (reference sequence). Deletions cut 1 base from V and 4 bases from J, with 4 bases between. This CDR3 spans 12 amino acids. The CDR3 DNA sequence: TGTGCCAGCAGCCAAGGGGGAGAGACCCAGTACTTC. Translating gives CASSQGGETQYF.

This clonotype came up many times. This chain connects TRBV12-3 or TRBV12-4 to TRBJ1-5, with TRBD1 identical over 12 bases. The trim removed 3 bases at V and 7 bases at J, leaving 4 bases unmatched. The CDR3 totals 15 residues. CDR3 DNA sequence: TGTGCCAGCAGTTTGGGACAGGGGGCATGGCAGCCCCAGCATTTT. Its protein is CASSLGQGAWQPQHF.

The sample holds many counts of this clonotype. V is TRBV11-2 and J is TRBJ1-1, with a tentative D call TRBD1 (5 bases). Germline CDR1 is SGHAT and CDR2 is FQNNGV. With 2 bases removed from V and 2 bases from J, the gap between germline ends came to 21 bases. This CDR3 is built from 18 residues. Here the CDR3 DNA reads TGTGCCAGCAGCTTACAATGGGGGATGGCCTACCTCAACACTGAAGCTTTCTTT. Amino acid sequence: CASSLQWGMAYLNTEAFF.

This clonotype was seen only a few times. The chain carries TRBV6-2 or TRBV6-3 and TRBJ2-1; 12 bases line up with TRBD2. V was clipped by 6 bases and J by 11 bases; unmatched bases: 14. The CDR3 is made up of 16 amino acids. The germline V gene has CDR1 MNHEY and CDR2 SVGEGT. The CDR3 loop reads CASRPWTSGELHKQFF. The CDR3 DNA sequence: TGTGCCAGCAGACCTTGGACTAGCGGGGAGCTCCATAAGCAGTTCTTC.

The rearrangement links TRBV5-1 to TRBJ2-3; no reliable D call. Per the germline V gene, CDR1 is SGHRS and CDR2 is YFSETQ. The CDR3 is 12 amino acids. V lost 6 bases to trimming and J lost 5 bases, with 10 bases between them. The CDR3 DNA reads TGCGCCAGCACCTCCCAGGAAGATACGCAGTATTTT. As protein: CASTSQEDTQYF.

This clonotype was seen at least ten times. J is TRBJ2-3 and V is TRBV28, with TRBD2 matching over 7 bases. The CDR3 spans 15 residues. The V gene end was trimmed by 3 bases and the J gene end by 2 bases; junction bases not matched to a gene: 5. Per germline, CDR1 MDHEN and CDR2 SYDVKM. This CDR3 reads CASSLPSGLTDTQYF. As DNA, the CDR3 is TGTGCCAGCAGTTTGCCTAGCGGACTCACAGATACGCAGTATTTT.

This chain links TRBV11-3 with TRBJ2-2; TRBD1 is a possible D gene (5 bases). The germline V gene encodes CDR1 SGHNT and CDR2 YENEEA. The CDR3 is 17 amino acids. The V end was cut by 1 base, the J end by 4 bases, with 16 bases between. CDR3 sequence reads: CASSLAPELGVTGELFF. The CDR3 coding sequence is TGTGCCAGCAGCTTAGCCCCGGAGTTAGGGGTCACCGGGGAGCTGTTTTTT.

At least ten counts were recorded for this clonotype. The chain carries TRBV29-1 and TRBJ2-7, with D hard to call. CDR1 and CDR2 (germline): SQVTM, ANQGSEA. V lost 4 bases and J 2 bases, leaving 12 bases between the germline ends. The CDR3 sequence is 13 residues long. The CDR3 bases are TGCAGCGTTGTACACGGTCCCCCCTACGAGCAGTACTTC. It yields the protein CSVVHGPPYEQYF.

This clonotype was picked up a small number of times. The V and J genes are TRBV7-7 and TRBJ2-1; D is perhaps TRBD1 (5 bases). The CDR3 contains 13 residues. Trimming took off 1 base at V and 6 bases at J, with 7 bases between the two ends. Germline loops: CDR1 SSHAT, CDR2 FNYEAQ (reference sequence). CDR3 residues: CASSLDRSNEQFF. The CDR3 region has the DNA TGTGCCAGCAGCTTAGACAGGAGCAATGAGCAGTTCTTC.

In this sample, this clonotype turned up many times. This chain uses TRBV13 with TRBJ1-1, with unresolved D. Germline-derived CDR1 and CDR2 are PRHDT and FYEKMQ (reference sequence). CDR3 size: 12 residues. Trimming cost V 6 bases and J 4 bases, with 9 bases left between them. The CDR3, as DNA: TGTGCCAGCAGGGGAAGAGGCACTGAAGCTTTCTTT. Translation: CASRGRGTEAFF.

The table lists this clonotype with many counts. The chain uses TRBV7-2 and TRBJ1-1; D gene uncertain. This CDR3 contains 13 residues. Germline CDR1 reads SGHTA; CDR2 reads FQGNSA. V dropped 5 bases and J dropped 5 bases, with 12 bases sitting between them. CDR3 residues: CASSPGLGTEAFF. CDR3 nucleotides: TGTGCCAGCAGCCCAGGACTGGGGACTGAAGCTTTCTTT.